Below, 2 T cell receptor beta chains from the same sample are listed, as sequenced in a study of cytomegalovirus exposure and HLA in healthy donors. TCRdb's table, derived via immunoSEQ multiplex PCR, lists solely in-frame clones and lacks some. The sample carries 200,000 to 250,000 clones, 87% recorded once. What was sequenced was PBMCs. Receptors originate from a man younger than 30 in good health and CMV-seronegative.

For the CDR3, the DNA is TGCGCCAGCAGCCCAGAACCAGGGAGGACTAATGAAAAACTGTTTTTT. Protein product: CASSPEPGRTNEKLFF. The rearrangement uses TRBV4-3 and TRBJ1-4, with a possible D match to TRBD1 (5 bases). Germline assignment: CDR1 LGHNA and CDR2 YSLEER. The CDR3 has 16 residues. Trimming removed 4 bases from V and 2 bases from J, with 14 bases in between.

V is TRBV15 and J is TRBJ1-5, with 7 nucleotides matching TRBD1. This CDR3 spans 16 amino acids. Germline loops: CDR1 LNHNV, CDR2 YYDKDF (reference sequence). Unmatched junction bases numbered 7, after V lost 5 bases and J lost 0 bases. The CDR3 reads CATSLGTAYSNQPQHF. In nucleotides, the CDR3 is TGTGCCACCAGCCTTGGGACAGCGTATAGCAATCAGCCCCAGCATTTT.